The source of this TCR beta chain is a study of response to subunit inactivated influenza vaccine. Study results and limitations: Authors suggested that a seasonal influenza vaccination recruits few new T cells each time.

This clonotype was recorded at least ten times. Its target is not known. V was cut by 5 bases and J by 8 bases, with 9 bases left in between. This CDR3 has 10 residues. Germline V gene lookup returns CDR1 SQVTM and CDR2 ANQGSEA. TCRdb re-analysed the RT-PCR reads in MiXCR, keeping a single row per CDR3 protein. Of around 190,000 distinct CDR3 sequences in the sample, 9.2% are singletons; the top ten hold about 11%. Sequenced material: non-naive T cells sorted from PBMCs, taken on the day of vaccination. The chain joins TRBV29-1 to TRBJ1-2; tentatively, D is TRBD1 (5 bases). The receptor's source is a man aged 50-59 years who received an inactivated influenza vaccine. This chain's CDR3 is CSVFGDGYTF. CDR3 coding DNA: TGCAGCGTTTTCGGGGACGGCTACACCTTC.